This T cell receptor (beta chain) comes out of a study of shared clonotypes between healthy human individuals. General observations from the study: At large depth, rarefaction still showed sorted-subset sequencing to be incomplete.

The CDR3 consists of 15 residues. Germline V gene sequence: CDR1 SGDLS, CDR2 YYNGEE. V lost 4 bases and J lost 0; bases outside the gene matches: 6. The authors' processing: Sequence data from immunoSEQ were junction-only and lacked quality scores; consequently, filtering differed. This table comes from immunoSEQ multiplex PCR, and its TCRdb copy is limited to in-frame clones, with some not included. That table gives V, J and clone size, and the DNA gave D and trimming. Counted here are about 730,000 clones, roughly two thirds occurring once; the ten biggest clones make up under 2%. This clone turned up a few times. Its antigen is undetermined.

Material: memory CD4+ T cells sorted from blood. Subset here: CD45RA-negative fraction. The clonotype comes from a woman in her twenties or thirties in good health. This chain uses TRBV9 with TRBJ1-1; 7 bases match TRBD1. The CDR3 is CASSPQGQLNTEAFF. CDR3 coding DNA: TGTGCCAGCAGCCCCCAGGGACAGCTGAACACTGAAGCTTTCTTT. Complete variable domain (other parts from reference TRBV9 and TRBJ1-1): DSGVTQTPKHLITATGQRVTLRCSPRSGDLSVYWYQQSLDQGLQFLIQYYNGEERAKGNILERFSAQQFPDLHSELNLSSLELGDSALYFCASSPQGQLNTEAFFGQGTRLTVV.